What follows are 9 T cell receptor beta chains derived from one specimen sequenced in a study of cytomegalovirus exposure and HLA in healthy donors. A multiplex PCR was run with 60 Vbeta primers and 13 Jbeta primers. Some clones are missing from TCRdb's copy, which holds only in-frame ones; the method was immunoSEQ multiplex PCR. Altogether over 150,000 clones are present, more than 65% being singletons, with the ten largest covering around 3%. Material for sequencing was PBMCs. Receptor source: a woman aged 40 to 55 in good health and CMV-seropositive.

CDR3 sequence: CASSFTGRREKLFF. CDR3 nucleotide sequence: TGTGCCAGCAGCTTTACGGGTCGTCGAGAAAAACTGTTTTTT. V gene TRBV5-6 combines with J gene TRBJ1-4; no clear D. This CDR3 spans 14 amino acids. Germline assignment: CDR1 SGHDT and CDR2 YYEEEE. V gave up 2 bases and J gave up 8 bases, with 13 bases separating them. Filled out from reference TRBV5-6 and TRBJ1-4, the complete variable domain reads DAGVTQSPTHLIKTRGQQVTLRCSPKSGHDTVSWYQQALGQGPQFIFQYYEEEERQRGNFPDRFSGHQFPNYSSELNVNALLLGDSALYLCASSFTGRREKLFFGSGTQLSVL.

This chain connects TRBV6-5 to TRBJ2-2; 7 bases agree with TRBD1. V lost 5 bases and J lost 4; bases outside the gene matches: 4. The CDR3 extends over 14 amino acids. Germline V gene data show CDR1 as MNHEY and CDR2 as SVGAGI. CDR3 loop: CASSLDRSTGELFF. DNA for the CDR3: TGTGCCAGCAGTCTGGACAGGTCCACCGGGGAGCTGTTTTTT.

This clone has only a few counts. The chain carries TRBV5-5 and TRBJ1-2; 9 nucleotides align to TRBD1. The CDR3 is 14 residues long. Germline V gene lookup returns CDR1 SGHKS and CDR2 YYEKEE (reference sequence). The V gene end was trimmed by 2 bases and the J gene end by 7 bases; junction bases not matched to a gene: 6. CDR3 sequence: CASSFLQGAGGYTF. CDR3 DNA: TGTGCCAGCAGCTTTCTACAGGGGGCCGGTGGCTACACCTTC.

The chain uses TRBV2 and TRBJ2-2; 10 bases align to TRBD2. Trimming took 10 bases from V and 8 from J; bases not matched to a gene: 13. In germline, CDR1 is SNHLY, CDR2 FYNNEI. CDR3 size: 15 residues. The CDR3 loop is CANRNEASGGGELFF. The CDR3 nucleotides read TGTGCCAACAGGAACGAGGCTAGCGGGGGTGGGGAGCTGTTTTTT.

The V gene is TRBV5-1, the J gene TRBJ1-2; 7 positions agree with TRBD1. Trimming cost V 4 bases and J 4 bases; bases outside gene matches: 10. The CDR3 runs to 15 residues. Germline V gives CDR1 SGHRS, CDR2 YFSETQ. The CDR3 DNA reads TGCGCCAGCAGCCCAGGGTGGGACAGTCTCTATGGCTACACCTTC. Its translation is CASSPGWDSLYGYTF.

This clone was seen only a few times. This chain connects TRBV7-2 to TRBJ1-1, with D unresolved. The CDR3 is 18 residues long. Germline V gives CDR1 SGHTA, CDR2 FQGNSA. Trimming pared 5 bases from V and 8 bases from J, leaving 30 bases between. CDR3 loop: CASSPSPGWRTGGAEAFF. The CDR3 DNA reads TGTGCCAGCAGCCCTAGCCCGGGGTGGAGGACGGGAGGTGCCGAAGCTTTCTTT.

The J gene is TRBJ1-3, the V gene TRBV7-9; D perhaps matches TRBD1 (6 bases). Trimming cost V 0 bases and J 3 bases, with 9 bases left between them. The CDR3 sequence is 15 residues long. The germline CDR1 and CDR2 sequences are SEHNR and FQNEAQ (reference sequence). The CDR3 loop reads CASSLAGAFGNTIYF. The CDR3 coding sequence is TGTGCCAGCAGCTTAGCGGGGGCTTTTGGAAACACCATATATTTT.

Comment on this clone: Its ends do not fully match the called genes, so a read error is possible. The rearrangement uses TRBV4-2 and TRBJ2-1; TRBD2 matches at 9 bases. CDR1 and CDR2 (germline): LGHNA, YNFKEQ. The CDR3 runs 17 residues. As DNA, the CDR3 is TGTGCCAGCAGCCAAGGGACCGGGACTAGCTCCGACAATGAGCAGTTCTTC. Translating it yields CASSQGTGTSSDNEQFF.

This clone appeared a few times. The J gene is TRBJ1-1, the V gene TRBV20-1; D is unclear. The germline V gene has CDR1 DFQATT and CDR2 SNEGSKA (reference sequence). The V end lost 5 bases, the J end lost 5 bases, and 9 bases lay between the germline ends. This CDR3 contains 11 residues. This CDR3 reads CSAYLRTEAFF. In DNA form, the CDR3 reads TGCAGTGCTTACCTTCGGACTGAAGCTTTCTTT.